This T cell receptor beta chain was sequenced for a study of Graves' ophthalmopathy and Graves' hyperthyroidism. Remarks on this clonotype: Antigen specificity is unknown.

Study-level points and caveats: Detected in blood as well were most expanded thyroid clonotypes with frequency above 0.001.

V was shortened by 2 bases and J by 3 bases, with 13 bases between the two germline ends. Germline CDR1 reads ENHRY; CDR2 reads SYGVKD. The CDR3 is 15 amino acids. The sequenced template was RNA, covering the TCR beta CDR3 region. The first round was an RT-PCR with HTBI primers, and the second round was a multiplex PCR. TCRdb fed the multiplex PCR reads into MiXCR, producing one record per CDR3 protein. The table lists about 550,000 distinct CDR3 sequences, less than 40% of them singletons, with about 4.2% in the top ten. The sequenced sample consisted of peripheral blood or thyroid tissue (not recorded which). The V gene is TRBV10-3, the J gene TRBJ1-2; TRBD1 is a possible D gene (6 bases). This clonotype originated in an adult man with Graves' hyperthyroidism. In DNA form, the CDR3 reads TGTGCCATCAGTGAGATGGACAGAGGCTACTATGGCTACACCTTC. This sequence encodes CAISEMDRGYYGYTF.